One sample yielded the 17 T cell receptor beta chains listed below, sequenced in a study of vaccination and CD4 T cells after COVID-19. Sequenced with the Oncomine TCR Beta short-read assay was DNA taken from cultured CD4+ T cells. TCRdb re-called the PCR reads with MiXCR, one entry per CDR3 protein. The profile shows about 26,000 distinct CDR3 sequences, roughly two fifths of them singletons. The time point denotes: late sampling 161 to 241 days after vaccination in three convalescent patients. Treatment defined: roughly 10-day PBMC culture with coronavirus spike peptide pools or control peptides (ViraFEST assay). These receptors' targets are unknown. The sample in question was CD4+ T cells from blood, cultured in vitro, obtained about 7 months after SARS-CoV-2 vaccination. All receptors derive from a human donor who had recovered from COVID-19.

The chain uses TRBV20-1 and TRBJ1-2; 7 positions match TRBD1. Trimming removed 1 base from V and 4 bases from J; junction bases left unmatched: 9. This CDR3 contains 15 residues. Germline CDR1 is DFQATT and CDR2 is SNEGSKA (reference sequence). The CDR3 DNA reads TGCAGTGCTAGAGCCCGAACAGGGGAACGCTATGGCTACACCTTC. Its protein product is CSARARTGERYGYTF.

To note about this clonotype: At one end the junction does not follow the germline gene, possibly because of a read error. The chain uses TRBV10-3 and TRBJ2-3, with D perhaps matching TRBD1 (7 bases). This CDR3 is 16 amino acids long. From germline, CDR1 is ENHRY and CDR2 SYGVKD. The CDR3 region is CTISEPTGTGTDTQYF. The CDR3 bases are TGTACCATCAGTGAACCGACAGGGACTGGCACAGATACGCAGTATTTT.

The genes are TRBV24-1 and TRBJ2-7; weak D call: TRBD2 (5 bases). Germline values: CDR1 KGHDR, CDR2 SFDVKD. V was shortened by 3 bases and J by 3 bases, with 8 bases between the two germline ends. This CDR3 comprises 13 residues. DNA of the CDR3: TGTGCCACCAGTGATCCGGACTTCTACGAGCAGTACTTC. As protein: CATSDPDFYEQYF.

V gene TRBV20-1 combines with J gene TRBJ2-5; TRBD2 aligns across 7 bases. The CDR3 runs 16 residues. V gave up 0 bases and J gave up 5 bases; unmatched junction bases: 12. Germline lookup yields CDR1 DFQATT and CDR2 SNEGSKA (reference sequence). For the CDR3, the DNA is TGCAGTGCTAGAGATCCGGTCGGGAGGCGGGGGGAGACCCAGTACTTC. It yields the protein CSARDPVGRRGETQYF.

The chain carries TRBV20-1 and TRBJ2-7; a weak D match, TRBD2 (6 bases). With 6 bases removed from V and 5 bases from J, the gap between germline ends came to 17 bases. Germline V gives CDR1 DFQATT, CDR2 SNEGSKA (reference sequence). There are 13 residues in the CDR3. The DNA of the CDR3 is TGCAGTGCGGCCTGGGACTTTAAGAACGAGCAGTACTTC. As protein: CSAAWDFKNEQYF.

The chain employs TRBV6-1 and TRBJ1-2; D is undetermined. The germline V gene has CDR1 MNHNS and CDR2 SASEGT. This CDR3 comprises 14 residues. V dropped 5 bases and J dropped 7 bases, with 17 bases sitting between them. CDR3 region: CASSPTSPKSGYTF. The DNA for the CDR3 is TGTGCCAGCAGTCCGACATCACCCAAGAGTGGCTACACCTTC.

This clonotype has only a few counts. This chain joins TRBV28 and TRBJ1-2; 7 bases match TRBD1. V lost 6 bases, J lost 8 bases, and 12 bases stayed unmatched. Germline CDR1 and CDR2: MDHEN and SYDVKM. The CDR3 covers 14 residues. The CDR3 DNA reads TGTGCCAGCAGCCTTAAGGGCCGCAGGGGGGGCTACACCTTC. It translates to CASSLKGRRGGYTF.

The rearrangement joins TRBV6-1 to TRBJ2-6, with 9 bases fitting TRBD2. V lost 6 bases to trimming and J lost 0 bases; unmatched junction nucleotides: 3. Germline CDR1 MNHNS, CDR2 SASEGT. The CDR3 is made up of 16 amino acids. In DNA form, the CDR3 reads TGTGCCAGCAGGAGGACTAGCGCCTCTGGGGCCAACGTCCTGACTTTC. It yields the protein CASRRTSASGANVLTF.

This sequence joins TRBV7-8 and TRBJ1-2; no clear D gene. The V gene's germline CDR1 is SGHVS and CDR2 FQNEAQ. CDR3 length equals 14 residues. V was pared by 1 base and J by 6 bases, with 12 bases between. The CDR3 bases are TGTGCCAGCAGCTTAGATGGCACGGCTCATGGCTACACCTTC. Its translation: CASSLDGTAHGYTF.

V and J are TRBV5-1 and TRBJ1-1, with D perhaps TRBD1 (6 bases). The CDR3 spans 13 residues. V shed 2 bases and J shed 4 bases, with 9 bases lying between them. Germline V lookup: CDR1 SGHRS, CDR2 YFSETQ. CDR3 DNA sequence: TGCGCCAGCAGCTTCGGACAGAGCACTGAAGCTTTCTTT. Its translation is CASSFGQSTEAFF. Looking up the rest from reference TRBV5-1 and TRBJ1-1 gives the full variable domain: KAGVTQTPRYLIKTRGQQVTLSCSPISGHRSVSWYQQTPGQGLQFLFEYFSETQRNKGNFPGRFSGRQFSNSRSEMNVSTLELGDSALYLCASSFGQSTEAFFGQGTRLTVV.

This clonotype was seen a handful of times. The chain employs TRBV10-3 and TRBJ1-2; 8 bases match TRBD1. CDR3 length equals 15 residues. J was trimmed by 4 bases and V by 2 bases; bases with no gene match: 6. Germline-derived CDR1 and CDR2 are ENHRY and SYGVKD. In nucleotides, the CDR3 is TGTGCCATCAGTGAGGACAGGGGAGGGAGCTATGGCTACACCTTC. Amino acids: CAISEDRGGSYGYTF.

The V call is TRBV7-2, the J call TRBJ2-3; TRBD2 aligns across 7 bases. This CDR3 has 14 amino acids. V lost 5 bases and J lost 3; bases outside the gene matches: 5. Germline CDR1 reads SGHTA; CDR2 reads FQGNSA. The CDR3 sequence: CASSISGVTDTQYF. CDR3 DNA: TGTGCCAGCAGCATAAGCGGGGTGACAGATACGCAGTATTTT.

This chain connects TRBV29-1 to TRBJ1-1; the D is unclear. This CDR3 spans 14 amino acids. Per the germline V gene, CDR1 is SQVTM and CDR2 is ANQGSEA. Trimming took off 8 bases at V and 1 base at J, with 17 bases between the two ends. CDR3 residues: CSTRFKERNTEAFF. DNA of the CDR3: TGCAGCACCCGGTTTAAGGAGCGGAACACTGAAGCTTTCTTT.

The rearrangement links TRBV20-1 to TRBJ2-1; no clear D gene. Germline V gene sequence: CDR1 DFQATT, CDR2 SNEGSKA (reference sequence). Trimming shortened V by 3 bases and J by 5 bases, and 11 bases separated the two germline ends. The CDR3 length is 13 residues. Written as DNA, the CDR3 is TGCAGTGCTAGTGGGCAGAAGAACAATGAGCAGTTCTTC. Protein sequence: CSASGQKNNEQFF.

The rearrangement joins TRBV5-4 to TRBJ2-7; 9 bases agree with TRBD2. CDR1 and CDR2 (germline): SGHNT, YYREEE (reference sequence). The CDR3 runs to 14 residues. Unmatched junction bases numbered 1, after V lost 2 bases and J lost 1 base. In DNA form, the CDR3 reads TGTGCCAGCAGCTTAGCGGGAGGATCCTACGAGCAGTACTTC. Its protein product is CASSLAGGSYEQYF.

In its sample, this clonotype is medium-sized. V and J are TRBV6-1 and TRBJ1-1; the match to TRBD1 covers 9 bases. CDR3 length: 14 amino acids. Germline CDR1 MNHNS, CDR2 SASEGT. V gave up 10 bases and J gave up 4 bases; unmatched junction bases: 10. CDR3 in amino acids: CATSTGGESTEAFF. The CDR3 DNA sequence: TGTGCCACCTCGACAGGGGGGGAGAGCACTGAAGCTTTCTTT.

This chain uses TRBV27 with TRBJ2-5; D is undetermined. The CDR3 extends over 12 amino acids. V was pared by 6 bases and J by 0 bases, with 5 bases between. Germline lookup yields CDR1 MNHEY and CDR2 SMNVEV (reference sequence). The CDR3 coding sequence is TGTGCCAGCAGCAAAAACCAAGAGACCCAGTACTTC. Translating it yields CASSKNQETQYF.